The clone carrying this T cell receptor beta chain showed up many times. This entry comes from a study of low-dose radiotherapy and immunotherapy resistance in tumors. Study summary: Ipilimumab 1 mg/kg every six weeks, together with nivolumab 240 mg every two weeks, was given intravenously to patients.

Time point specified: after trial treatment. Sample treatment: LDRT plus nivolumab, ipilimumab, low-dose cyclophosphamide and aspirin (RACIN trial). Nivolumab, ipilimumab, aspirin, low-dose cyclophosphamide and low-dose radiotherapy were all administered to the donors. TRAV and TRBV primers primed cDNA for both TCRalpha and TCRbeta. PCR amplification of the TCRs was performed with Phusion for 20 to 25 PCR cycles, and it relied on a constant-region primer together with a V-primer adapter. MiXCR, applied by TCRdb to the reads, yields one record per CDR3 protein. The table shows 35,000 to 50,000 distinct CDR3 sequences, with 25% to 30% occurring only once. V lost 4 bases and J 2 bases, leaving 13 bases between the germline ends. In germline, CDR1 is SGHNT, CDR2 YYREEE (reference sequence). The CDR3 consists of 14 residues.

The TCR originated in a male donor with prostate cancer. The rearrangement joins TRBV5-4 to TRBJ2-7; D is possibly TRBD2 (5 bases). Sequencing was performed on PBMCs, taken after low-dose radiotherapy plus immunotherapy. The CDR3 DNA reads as TGTGCCAGCAGCGCGGACGCCGGGGCCTACGAGCAGTACTTC. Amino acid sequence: CASSADAGAYEQYF. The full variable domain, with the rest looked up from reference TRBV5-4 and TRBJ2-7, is ETGVTQSPTHLIKTRGQQVTLRCSSQSGHNTVSWYQQALGQGPQFIFQYYREEENGRGNFPPRFSGLQFPNYSSELNVNALELDDSALYLCASSADAGAYEQYFGPGTRLTVT.